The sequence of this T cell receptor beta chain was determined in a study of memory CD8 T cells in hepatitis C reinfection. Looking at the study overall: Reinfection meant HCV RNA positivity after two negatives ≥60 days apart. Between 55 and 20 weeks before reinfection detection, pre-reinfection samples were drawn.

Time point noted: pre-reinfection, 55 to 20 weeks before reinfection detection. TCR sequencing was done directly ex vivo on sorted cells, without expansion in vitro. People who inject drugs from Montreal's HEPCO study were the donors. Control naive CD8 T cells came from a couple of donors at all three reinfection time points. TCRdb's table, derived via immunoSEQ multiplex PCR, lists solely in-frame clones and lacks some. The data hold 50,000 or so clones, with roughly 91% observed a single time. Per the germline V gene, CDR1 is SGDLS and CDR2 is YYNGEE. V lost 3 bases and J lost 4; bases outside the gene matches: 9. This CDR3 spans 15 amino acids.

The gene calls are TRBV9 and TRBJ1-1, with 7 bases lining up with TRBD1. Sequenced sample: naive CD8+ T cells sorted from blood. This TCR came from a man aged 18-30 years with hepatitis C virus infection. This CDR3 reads CASSAEGAGITEAFF. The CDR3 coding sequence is TGTGCCAGCAGCGCCGAGGGGGCCGGGATCACTGAAGCTTTCTTT.